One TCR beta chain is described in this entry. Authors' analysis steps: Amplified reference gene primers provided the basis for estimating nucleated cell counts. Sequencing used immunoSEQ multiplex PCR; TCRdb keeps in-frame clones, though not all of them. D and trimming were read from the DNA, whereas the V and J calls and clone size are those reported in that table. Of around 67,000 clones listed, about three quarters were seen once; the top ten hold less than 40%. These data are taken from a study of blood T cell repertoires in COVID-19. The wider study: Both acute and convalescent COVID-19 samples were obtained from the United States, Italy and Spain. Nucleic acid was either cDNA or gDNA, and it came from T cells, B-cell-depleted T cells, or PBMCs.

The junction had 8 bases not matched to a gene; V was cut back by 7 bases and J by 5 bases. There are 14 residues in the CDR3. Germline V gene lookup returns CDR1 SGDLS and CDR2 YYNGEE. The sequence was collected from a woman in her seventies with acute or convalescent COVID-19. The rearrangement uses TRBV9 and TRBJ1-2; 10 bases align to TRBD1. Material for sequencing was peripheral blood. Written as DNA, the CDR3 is TGTGCCAGCTCCCGGGACAGGGGAGAGTATGGCTACACCTTC. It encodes CASSRDRGEYGYTF.